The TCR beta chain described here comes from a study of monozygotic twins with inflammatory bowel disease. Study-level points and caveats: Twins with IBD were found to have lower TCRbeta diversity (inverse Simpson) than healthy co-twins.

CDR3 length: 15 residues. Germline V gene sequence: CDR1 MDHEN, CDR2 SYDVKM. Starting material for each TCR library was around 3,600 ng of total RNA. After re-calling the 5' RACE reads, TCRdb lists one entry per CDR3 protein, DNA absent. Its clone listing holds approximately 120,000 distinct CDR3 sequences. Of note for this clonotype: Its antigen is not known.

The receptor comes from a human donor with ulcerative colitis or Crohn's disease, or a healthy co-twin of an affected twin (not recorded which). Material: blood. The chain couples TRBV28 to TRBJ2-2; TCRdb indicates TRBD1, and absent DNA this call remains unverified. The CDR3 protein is CASSLTGPRTGELFF.